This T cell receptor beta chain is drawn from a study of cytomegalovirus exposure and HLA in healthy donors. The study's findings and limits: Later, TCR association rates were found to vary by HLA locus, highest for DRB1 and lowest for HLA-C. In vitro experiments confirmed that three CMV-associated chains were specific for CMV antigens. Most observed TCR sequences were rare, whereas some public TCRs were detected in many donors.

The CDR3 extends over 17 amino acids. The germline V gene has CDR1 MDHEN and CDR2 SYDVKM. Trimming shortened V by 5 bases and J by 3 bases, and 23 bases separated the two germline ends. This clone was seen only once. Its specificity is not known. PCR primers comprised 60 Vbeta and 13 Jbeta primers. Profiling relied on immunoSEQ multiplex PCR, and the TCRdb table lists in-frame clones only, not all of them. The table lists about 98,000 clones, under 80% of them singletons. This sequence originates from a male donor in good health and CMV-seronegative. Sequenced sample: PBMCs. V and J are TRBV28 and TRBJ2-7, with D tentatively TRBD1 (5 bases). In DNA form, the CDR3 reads TGTGCCAGCAGTGGCCCCCTAGGGCAGGGTCGTTACTACGAGCAGTACTTC. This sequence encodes CASSGPLGQGRYYEQYF. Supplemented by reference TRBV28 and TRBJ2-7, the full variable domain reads DVKVTQSSRYLVKRTGEKVFLECVQDMDHENMFWYRQDPGLGLRLIYFSYDVKMKEKGDIPEGYSVSREKKERFSLILESASTNQTSMYLCASSGPLGQGRYYEQYFGPGTRLTVT.